Below, 4 T cell receptor beta chains from the same sample are listed, as sequenced in a study of cytomegalovirus exposure and HLA in healthy donors. The PCR used 60 Vbeta and 13 Jbeta primers. The table came from immunoSEQ multiplex PCR; TCRdb's copy has only in-frame clones and leaves some out. The profile shows around 150,000 clones, about 78% of them singletons. The sample taken for sequencing was PBMCs. The receptors were gathered from a man aged 18 to 30 in good health and CMV-seronegative.

The chain uses TRBV10-3 and TRBJ1-3, with 11 positions matching TRBD1. The CDR3 runs 17 residues. Germline CDR1 ENHRY, CDR2 SYGVKD. V trimming: 6 bases; J trimming: 0 bases; junction bases outside the gene matches: 7. DNA for the CDR3: TGTGCCATCAGGGCCGGGACAGGGGGGTACTCTGGAAACACCATATATTTT. Its protein is CAIRAGTGGYSGNTIYF.

This clone occurred a few times. The V and J genes are TRBV6-6 and TRBJ1-2; 7 nucleotides line up with TRBD1. Germline CDR1 is MNHNY and CDR2 is SVGAGI (reference sequence). The CDR3 is 13 amino acids. The V segment lost 4 bases and the J segment 5 bases; nucleotides outside the gene matches: 4. The CDR3 DNA reads as TGTGCCAGCAGTTCCTCGGGACAGTATGGCTACACCTTC. It encodes CASSSSGQYGYTF.

This clone was counted between two and nine times. V and J are TRBV5-4 and TRBJ2-3; the D is unclear. V gave up 2 bases and J gave up 2 bases, with 12 bases separating them. CDR1 is SGHNT, CDR2 YYREEE, per germline (reference sequence). The CDR3 covers 15 residues. CDR3 nucleotide sequence: TGTGCCAGCAGCTTCGAGTTCGCGTACACAGATACGCAGTATTTT. As protein: CASSFEFAYTDTQYF.

The rearrangement links TRBV28 to TRBJ2-3, with a tentative D call TRBD2 (6 bases). V dropped 8 bases and J dropped 5 bases, with 20 bases sitting between them. CDR1 is MDHEN and CDR2 is SYDVKM in the germline V gene. The length of the CDR3 is 15 residues. The CDR3 region has the DNA TGTGCCAGCTTAGGAACGGGAGTTCGTGGAGATACGCAGTATTTT. It is translated as CASLGTGVRGDTQYF.